These 26 T cell receptor beta chains originate from one sample sequenced in a study of cytomegalovirus exposure and HLA in healthy donors (dated by TCRdb to 2016 to 2017). Library generation was performed with the immunoSEQ multiplex PCR assay. The multiplex PCR relied on a mix of 60 forward primers for TCR Vbeta segments and 13 reverse primers for TCR Jbeta segments. The table was pulled from immuneACCESS by TCRdb, which kept in-frame rearrangements only. Such tables lose some clones; where checked, under half of the loss comes from unresolved V genes, and the rest has no known cause. In this sample the table shows approximately 100,000 clones, roughly three fifths of which occur a single time. Clones ranked in the top ten supply 3.8% of the sample. Sequencing was done on a sample of PBMCs. All receptors come from a man aged 30-40 years in good health and CMV-seropositive.

This clone has more than one count but fewer than ten. The V gene is TRBV10-3, the J gene TRBJ2-1, with TRBD2 identical over 10 bases. CDR3 length equals 15 residues. V lost 2 bases to trimming and J lost 3 bases; unmatched junction nucleotides: 1. Germline loops: CDR1 ENHRY, CDR2 SYGVKD. CDR3 sequence: CAISERLAGYNEQFF. CDR3 in DNA: TGTGCCATCAGTGAGCGACTAGCGGGCTACAATGAGCAGTTCTTC.

This chain connects TRBV7-2 to TRBJ2-7, with TRBD2 matching 11 bases. The CDR3 is 16 amino acids. The junction had 6 bases not matched to a gene; V was cut back by 5 bases and J by 0 bases. CDR1 is SGHTA, CDR2 FQGNSA, per germline. The CDR3 DNA is TGTGCCAGCAGCCTCAGACTAGCGGGGAACTCCTACGAGCAGTACTTC. This sequence encodes CASSLRLAGNSYEQYF.

This chain links TRBV10-3 with TRBJ2-1; TRBD1 matches 9 bases. This CDR3 spans 16 amino acids. V was pared by 0 bases and J by 2 bases, with 2 bases of the junction left unmatched. Germline values: CDR1 ENHRY, CDR2 SYGVKD. For the CDR3, the DNA is TGTGCCATCAGTGAGTCGGACAGGGGAACCTACAATGAGCAGTTCTTC. Protein sequence: CAISESDRGTYNEQFF.

This chain joins TRBV29-1 and TRBJ2-7, with TRBD1 matching over 10 bases. Trimming removed 4 bases from V and 6 bases from J; junction bases left unmatched: 3. Germline V gene lookup returns CDR1 SQVTM and CDR2 ANQGSEA. This CDR3 spans 12 amino acids. The DNA for the CDR3 is TGCAGCGTTGGACAGGGGGCAGCCGAGCAGTACTTC. Residues: CSVGQGAAEQYF.

The chain is built from TRBV11-2 and TRBJ2-1, with TRBD2 matching over 9 bases. The CDR3 sequence is 17 residues long. Germline V lookup: CDR1 SGHAT, CDR2 FQNNGV. V lost 1 base and J lost 7; bases outside the gene matches: 11. The CDR3 nucleotides are TGTGCCAGCAGCTTAGTGACCAGCGGGGGGCCAGGAAATGAGCAGTTCTTC. It encodes CASSLVTSGGPGNEQFF.

V gene TRBV6-1 combines with J gene TRBJ1-1; 10 bases map to TRBD1. V lost 5 bases to trimming and J lost 4 bases; unmatched junction nucleotides: 1. Germline CDR1 MNHNS, CDR2 SASEGT. CDR3 length: 13 amino acids. CDR3 loop: CASSRQGATEAFF. The CDR3 nucleotides are TGTGCCAGCAGTCGACAGGGGGCCACTGAAGCTTTCTTT.

Turning to this clone: Other nucleotide sequences in the sample specify the same CDR3. V gene TRBV7-9 combines with J gene TRBJ2-2; D ambiguous. The CDR3 totals 13 residues. V was cut by 1 base and J by 6 bases, with 6 bases left in between. Per the germline V gene, CDR1 is SEHNR and CDR2 is FQNEAQ (reference sequence). CDR3 in DNA: TGTGCCAGCAGCTTAGGAGGATCCGGGGAGCTGTTTTTT. Its translation: CASSLGGSGELFF.

This clone was counted only a few times. The chain employs TRBV30 and TRBJ1-4; D is possibly TRBD1 (5 bases). The V end was cut by 0 bases, the J end by 10 bases, with 15 bases between. Germline-derived CDR1 and CDR2 are GTSNPN and SVGIG (reference sequence). CDR3 size: 14 residues. This CDR3 is CAWSVWVGGSKLFF. The CDR3 bases are TGTGCCTGGAGTGTTTGGGTTGGGGGGTCAAAACTGTTTTTT.

Only a few counts were recorded for this clone. The chain links TRBV19 to TRBJ2-1; 10 bases line up with TRBD2. V trimming: 5 bases; J trimming: 8 bases; junction bases outside the gene matches: 18. CDR3 length equals 18 residues. Germline CDR1 and CDR2: LNHDA and SQIVND (reference sequence). The CDR3, as DNA: TGTGCCAGTAGTGCCGGTCCTAGCGGGGGAAGATTGGTGGATGAGCAGTTCTTC. It yields the protein CASSAGPSGGRLVDEQFF.

The chain links TRBV27 to TRBJ2-1, with a weak D call TRBD1 (6 bases). Trimming removed 6 bases at V and 6 bases at J, with 9 bases between. CDR1 and CDR2 (germline): MNHEY, SMNVEV (reference sequence). The CDR3 covers 12 residues. The CDR3 sequence: CASSIRGNEQFF. The DNA of the CDR3 is TGTGCCAGCAGCATCAGGGGCAATGAGCAGTTCTTC.

This chain uses TRBV9 with TRBJ2-7, with 10 bases aligning to TRBD1. The CDR3 totals 15 residues. J was trimmed by 5 bases and V by 0 bases; bases with no gene match: 5. Germline lookup yields CDR1 SGDLS and CDR2 YYNGEE. CDR3 region: CASSVGGTGDHEQYF. In DNA, the CDR3 is TGTGCCAGCAGCGTAGGGGGGACAGGGGACCACGAGCAGTACTTC.

This clone was detected a few times. DNA for the CDR3: TGTGCCAGCAGTTTTGTAACAGGACAAGAGCAGTTCTTC. Its translation: CASSFVTGQEQFF. V and J are TRBV28 and TRBJ2-1; possibly TRBD1 for D (5 bases). CDR1 and CDR2 (germline): MDHEN, SYDVKM. Trimming took 3 bases from V and 10 from J, leaving 13 bases between them. The CDR3 is 13 residues long.

This sequence joins TRBV29-1 and TRBJ1-5, with 7 bases matching TRBD1. With V trimmed by 2 bases and J by 2 bases, 15 bases remained unmatched. Germline V gene sequence: CDR1 SQVTM, CDR2 ANQGSEA. This CDR3 contains 18 residues. Here the CDR3 reads CSVERGLNSFFGNQPQHF. The CDR3 DNA follows: TGCAGCGTTGAAAGGGGGCTTAATTCTTTCTTTGGCAATCAGCCCCAGCATTTT.

This clone came up a few times. Other DNA variants within this sample encode the same CDR3. The V gene is TRBV5-1, the J gene TRBJ1-1; D might be TRBD1 (6 bases). CDR3 length: 13 residues. Between the trimmed V and J ends, which lost 0 bases and 3 bases, there was a span of 6 bases. Germline values: CDR1 SGHRS, CDR2 YFSETQ. CDR3 loop: CASSLGTDTEAFF. In DNA, the CDR3 is TGCGCCAGCAGCTTGGGGACAGACACTGAAGCTTTCTTT. Complete variable domain (other parts from reference TRBV5-1 and TRBJ1-1): KAGVTQTPRYLIKTRGQQVTLSCSPISGHRSVSWYQQTPGQGLQFLFEYFSETQRNKGNFPGRFSGRQFSNSRSEMNVSTLELGDSALYLCASSLGTDTEAFFGQGTRLTVV.

This clone was detected only a few times. The chain couples TRBV6-6 to TRBJ2-7, with D possibly matching TRBD2 (5 bases). Trimming pared 5 bases from V and 3 bases from J, leaving 8 bases between. Germline V gives CDR1 MNHNY, CDR2 SVGAGI (reference sequence). The CDR3 totals 12 residues. The CDR3 nucleotides read TGTGCCAGCAGTGACGAGGGCTACGAGCAGTACTTC. Its translation is CASSDEGYEQYF.

The V and J genes are TRBV21-1 and TRBJ2-5; TRBD2 is the table's D call, not checked against the DNA. TRBV21-1 represents a pseudogene. This CDR3 is built from 15 residues. CDR3 residues: CASSRRDPRGETQYF. The CDR3 nucleotides are TGTGCCAGCAGCAGGAGGGACCCTAGAGGAGAGACCCAGTACTTC.

CDR3 sequence reads: CASSLEAGLYTGELFF. The CDR3 DNA reads TGTGCCAGCAGCTTAGAGGCGGGGCTTTACACCGGGGAGCTGTTTTTT. V usage is TRBV7-6 and J usage is TRBJ2-2, with D perhaps matching TRBD2 (6 bases). From germline, CDR1 is SGHVS and CDR2 FNYEAQ. V lost 1 base to trimming and J lost 3 bases, with 12 bases between them. There are 16 residues in the CDR3.

The rearrangement links TRBV4-2 to TRBJ1-2; 10 positions agree with TRBD1. From germline, CDR1 is LGHNA and CDR2 YNFKEQ. J lost 4 bases, V lost 0 bases, and 5 bases had no gene match. CDR3 length equals 16 residues. This CDR3 is CASSQEGTGVRYGYTF. Written as DNA, the CDR3 is TGTGCCAGCAGCCAAGAAGGGACAGGGGTCCGCTATGGCTACACCTTC.

This chain links TRBV6-1 with TRBJ2-7; possibly TRBD1 for D (6 bases). Per the germline V gene, CDR1 is MNHNS and CDR2 is SASEGT. Trimming took off 7 bases at V and 6 bases at J, with 10 bases between the two ends. The length of the CDR3 is 11 residues. In DNA, the CDR3 is TGTGCCAGCAACATAGGGGGCGAGCAGTACTTC. Amino acids: CASNIGGEQYF.

This clone was seen a handful of times. The J gene is TRBJ2-4, the V gene TRBV20-1; 10 bases are shared with TRBD2. The germline CDR1 and CDR2 sequences are DFQATT and SNEGSKA (reference sequence). The CDR3 is 11 residues long. V dropped 4 bases and J dropped 16; count of bases not matched to a gene: 7. The CDR3, as DNA: TGCAGTGCTACCTACCTAGCGGGGGTTTACTTC. Protein product: CSATYLAGVYF.

This clone occurred a few times. The chain uses TRBV5-1 and TRBJ1-3; D is possibly TRBD1 (5 bases). The CDR3 length is 18 residues. Germline loops: CDR1 SGHRS, CDR2 YFSETQ. V lost 4 bases to trimming and J lost 3 bases, with 23 bases between them. The CDR3 loop reads CASSPAYGQSGGGNTIYF. CDR3 DNA sequence: TGCGCCAGCAGCCCTGCCTACGGCCAGTCCGGGGGTGGAAACACCATATATTTT.

The chain combines TRBV7-8 with TRBJ1-5, with D possibly matching TRBD1 (5 bases). The CDR3 is 15 residues long. The germline CDR1 and CDR2 sequences are SGHVS and FQNEAQ. V lost 6 bases and J 1 base, leaving 13 bases between the germline ends. The CDR3 loop reads CASSIWGESNQPQHF. In DNA form, the CDR3 reads TGTGCCAGCAGTATCTGGGGGGAGAGCAATCAGCCCCAGCATTTT.

V usage is TRBV9 and J usage is TRBJ2-4, with TRBD2 identical over 7 bases. V gave up 5 bases and J gave up 2 bases; unmatched junction bases: 13. The CDR3 is made up of 17 amino acids. The germline gives CDR1 SGDLS, CDR2 YYNGEE. The CDR3 spells CASSPLGGGRSKNIQYF. The CDR3 nucleotides read TGTGCCAGCAGTCCTCTAGGCGGGGGTCGGTCCAAAAACATTCAGTACTTC.

The sample holds a few counts of this clone. V is TRBV2 and J is TRBJ1-1; maybe TRBD1 (5 bases). The CDR3 spans 14 residues. Trimming shortened V by 2 bases and J by 8 bases, and 15 bases separated the two germline ends. Germline V gives CDR1 SNHLY, CDR2 FYNNEI. The CDR3: CASSEQANTGEAFF. CDR3 DNA: TGTGCCAGCAGTGAACAGGCCAATACAGGAGAAGCTTTCTTT. The full variable domain, its missing parts supplied by reference TRBV2 and TRBJ1-1, is EPEVTQTPSHQVTQMGQEVILRCVPISNHLYFYWYRQILGQKVEFLVSFYNNEISEKSEIFDDQFSVERPDGSNFTLKIRSTKLEDSAMYFCASSEQANTGEAFFGQGTRLTVV.

This clone came up a few times. This chain joins TRBV5-6 and TRBJ2-2; TRBD1 might be the D (6 bases). The ends were cut back, 4 bases at V and 5 bases at J, with 15 bases in the middle. CDR3 length: 15 residues. In germline, CDR1 is SGHDT, CDR2 YYEEEE. The CDR3: CASSLTGFGTGELFF. The DNA of the CDR3 is TGTGCCAGCAGCCTTACAGGGTTTGGGACCGGGGAGCTGTTTTTT.

In its sample, this clone was seen a few times. The chain employs TRBV6-1 and TRBJ1-5; tentatively, D is TRBD1 (6 bases). CDR1 is MNHNS and CDR2 is SASEGT in the germline V gene. This CDR3 has 14 residues. The V and J ends lost 6 bases and 2 bases respectively, with 11 bases between them. The DNA for the CDR3 is TGTGCCAGCAGCCCCGCAGGGGGCAATCAGCCCCAGCATTTT. Encoded protein: CASSPAGGNQPQHF.